What follows describes a single T cell receptor beta chain. These data are taken from a study of blood T cells in healthy people across ages. Study-level information: Capturing about one barcoded beta molecule per two T cells was achieved by template switching.

Combining a sample-barcoded 5' primer with a J-beta primer mix, a second PCR ran for about 6 to 11 cycles. Tagging of each cDNA molecule was performed by a template-switch adaptor with 12 random nucleotides. One entry per CDR3 protein, called by TCRdb with MiXCR from the 5' RACE reads. The sample contains over 1,500,000 distinct CDR3 sequences, approximately 40% of which appear only once. The germline CDR1 and CDR2 sequences are PRHDT and FYEKMQ (reference sequence). This CDR3 region has 14 residues. The V gene lost 0 bases and the J gene lost 3 bases, with 9 bases spanning the gap. This TCR came from a human donor in good health. What was sequenced was blood. The J gene is TRBJ2-7, the V gene TRBV13; D may be TRBD2 (6 bases). CDR3 DNA sequence: TGTGCCAGCAGCTTAGGCCGGAGGGGCTACGAGCAGTACTTC. This sequence encodes CASSLGRRGYEQYF.